The rows below give T cell receptor beta chains drawn from one sample of a study of sequential checkpoint blockade in melanoma. Assay: immunoSEQ multiplex PCR; the TCRdb copy retains only in-frame clones and omits some. Seen here are around 2,000 clones, around 30% observed once, and the top ten hold approximately 20%. Sample: tumor tissue (inferred from file names), taken from a patient given nivolumab and ipilimumab in sequence. These receptors were collected from a human donor with melanoma. CDR3s include the opening cysteine and the closing phenylalanine or tryptophan. The D gene is left open where the match is weak. Clone size is shown for a subset of rows, as once, few, many or a class of expanded clone.

J gene	D gene	V gene	clone size	CDR3 DNA	CDR3 protein
TRBJ1-3	.	TRBV18	once	TGTGCCAGCTCCCCGGTCCGGGCTGGAAACACCATATATTTT	CASSPVRAGNTIYF
TRBJ2-2	TRBD2	TRBV18	.	TGTGCCAGCTCACGAGGGACTACTGACGGGGAGCTGTTTTTT	CASSRGTTDGELFF
TRBJ2-2	.	TRBV9	.	TGTGCCAGTGATGGACCGACAGACACCGGGGAGCTGTTTTTT	CASDGPTDTGELFF
TRBJ1-5	.	TRBV19	large	TGTGCCAGTAAAGAAAGCAATCAGCCCCAGCATTTT	CASKESNQPQHF
TRBJ2-1	.	TRBV19	.	TGTGCCAGTAGTATCGAAGGGAGGTGGGATGAGCAGTTCTTC	CASSIEGRWDEQFF
TRBJ2-1	TRBD2	TRBV5-1	.	TGCGCCAGCAGTAGACTAGCGGGGGGCCACAATGAGCAGTTCTTC	CASSRLAGGHNEQFF
TRBJ1-5	.	TRBV11-3	.	TGTGCCAGCAGACAGCAGACGGGGCCTCGATCCCCCCAGCATTTT	CASRQQTGPRSPQHF
TRBJ2-5	.	TRBV28	.	TGTGCCAGCAGTCCAGAGACAGGTTACCAAGAGACCCAGTACTTC	CASSPETGYQETQYF
TRBJ2-1	TRBD1	TRBV6-8	.	TGTGCCAGCAGTCGTCGGACAGGGGGAATTAATGAGCAGTTCTTC	CASSRRTGGINEQFF
TRBJ2-7	.	TRBV6-7	.	TGTGCTCTTGATGGGGGCTACGAGCAGTACTTC	CALDGGYEQYF
TRBJ2-7	.	TRBV4-1	few	TGCGCCAGCAGTCCAATCCTCGGAACAGGGTTTCGGACCTACGAGCAGTACTTC	CASSPILGTGFRTYEQYF
TRBJ2-1	.	TRBV6-8	.	TGTGCCAGCAGTTCCCTCGACTCCGCCGAGGGGTACAATGAGCAGTTCTTC	CASSSLDSAEGYNEQFF
TRBJ2-7	.	TRBV6-8	many	TGTGCCAGCAATCCCAGGGCGGACAGCTCCTACGAGCAGTACTTC	CASNPRADSSYEQYF
TRBJ2-1	TRBD2	TRBV15	.	TGTGCCACCAGCAGAGATGAGCGGGGGGGCCGGGATGAGCAGTTCTTC	CATSRDERGGRDEQFF
TRBJ2-5	.	TRBV11-3	few	TGTGCCAGCAGCTTACTCGGTCTTCAAGAGACCCAGTACTTC	CASSLLGLQETQYF
TRBJ2-3	.	TRBV7-5	few	TGTGCCAGCAGCTTAGGGACTAGCCCAAGAGGGGTGGATACGCAGTATTTT	CASSLGTSPRGVDTQYF
TRBJ2-3	.	TRBV2	.	TGTGCCAGCAAGCCCACTAGCACATCAGATACGCAGTATTTT	CASKPTSTSDTQYF
TRBJ2-1	TRBD1	TRBV14	.	TGTGCCAGCAGCCAAGGAAGTCGACAGGGGAAGCGGGAGCAGTTCTTC	CASSQGSRQGKREQFF
TRBJ1-3	.	TRBV18	.	TGTGCCAGCTCACGTGGACAAGGGCCCGGAAACACCATATATTTT	CASSRGQGPGNTIYF
TRBJ2-2	.	TRBV11-1	.	TGTGCCAGCAGCTCGCTACCAGTGCAAGGCGGGGAGCTGTTTTTT	CASSSLPVQGGELFF